Shown below are 14 T cell receptor beta chains from a single sample sequenced in a study of T cells in Graves' hyperthyroidism and ophthalmopathy. TCR beta CDR3 regions were amplified from RNA. A first-round RT-PCR of the TCR CDR3 used the HTBI primer set. TCRdb called the multiplex PCR reads again in MiXCR, with one record for every CDR3 protein. The sample lists about 360,000 distinct CDR3 sequences, roughly 14% occurring once. Sample: blood. These receptors were obtained from a man in his thirties or forties with Graves' hyperthyroidism that later progressed to Graves' ophthalmopathy.

This clonotype was observed at least ten times. The gene calls are TRBV28 and TRBJ1-5, with D possibly TRBD1 on 6 matching bases. Looked up from germline, CDR1 is MDHEN and CDR2 is SYDVKM. The V gene lost 6 bases and the J gene lost 5 bases, with 14 bases spanning the gap. This CDR3 contains 14 residues. The DNA of the CDR3 is TGTGCCAGCAGCCCCGGACCAGGGGATCAGCCCCAGCATTTT. Translated, it gives CASSPGPGDQPQHF.

V and J are TRBV28 and TRBJ2-2; TRBD1 matches 10 bases. Germline assignment: CDR1 MDHEN and CDR2 SYDVKM. Unmatched junction bases numbered 4, after V lost 8 bases and J lost 7 bases. The CDR3 extends over 13 amino acids. CDR3 in amino acids: CASGTGAGGELFF. The CDR3 region has the DNA TGTGCCAGCGGGACAGGGGCGGGCGGGGAGCTGTTTTTT.

This clonotype was seen a handful of times. CDR3 DNA: TGTGCCACCAGTGACCCAGGACTAGCGGGAGGCACAGATACGCAGTATTTT. This gives the protein CATSDPGLAGGTDTQYF. This chain links TRBV24-1 with TRBJ2-3, with 13 bases that match TRBD2. Germline-derived CDR1 and CDR2 are KGHDR and SFDVKD. V lost 4 bases and J lost 1; bases outside the gene matches: 4. This CDR3 region has 17 residues.

This clonotype was counted ten times or more. The CDR3 DNA sequence: TGTGCCAGCAGCCGGGCCCCCCAACGCGGCTACACCTTC. Translation: CASSRAPQRGYTF. The chain links TRBV7-2 to TRBJ1-2; D call uncertain. Germline loops: CDR1 SGHTA, CDR2 FQGNSA. The V and J ends lost 5 bases and 8 bases respectively, with 15 bases between them. The CDR3 contains 13 residues.

The V and J genes are TRBV6-1 and TRBJ2-7; 7 positions match TRBD1. J gave up 2 bases and V 6 bases, and 4 bases lay outside the gene matches. Germline V gene sequence: CDR1 MNHNS, CDR2 SASEGT. CDR3 length: 13 amino acids. The CDR3 DNA reads TGTGCCAGCAGGTGGGACAGAGCCTACGAGCAGTACTTC. Translation gives CASRWDRAYEQYF.

The rearrangement uses TRBV4-1 and TRBJ1-5; tentatively, D is TRBD1 (6 bases). The CDR3 length is 18 residues. Looked up from germline, CDR1 is MGHRA and CDR2 is YSYEKL. V lost 3 bases and J lost 1, with 19 bases in between. The CDR3, as DNA: TGCGCCAGCAGCCATCCCAGGGAGGGGGGGGGAAGCAATCAGCCCCAGCATTTT. Translation: CASSHPREGGGSNQPQHF.

There are many counts of this clonotype. The V and J genes are TRBV6-2 or TRBV6-3 and TRBJ1-1; TRBD1 is a possible D gene (6 bases). V lost 0 bases to trimming and J lost 12 bases, with 14 bases between them. This CDR3 spans 13 amino acids. CDR1 and CDR2 (germline): MNHEY, SVGEGT. In DNA, the CDR3 is TGTGCCAGCAGTTACTCGGGGGCAGGGAGGACTTTCTTT. This sequence encodes CASSYSGAGRTFF.

This clonotype was recorded at least ten times. The chain links TRBV7-2 to TRBJ1-2; a weak D match, TRBD1 (5 bases). CDR1 is SGHTA, CDR2 FQGNSA, per germline. The length of the CDR3 is 13 residues. The V end lost 8 bases, the J end lost 7 bases, and 17 bases lay between the germline ends. The CDR3 coding sequence is TGTGCCAGCGGGGACGCTCCCGCCCGTGGCTACACCTTC. The encoded protein is CASGDAPARGYTF.

This clonotype was seen many times. The CDR3 loop is CASRTRALISYSGNTIYF. In nucleotides, the CDR3 is TGTGCCAGCCGTACAAGGGCCCTCATATCTTACTCTGGAAACACCATATATTTT. V gene TRBV27 combines with J gene TRBJ1-3; D uncertain. CDR1 is MNHEY, CDR2 SMNVEV, per germline (reference sequence). Trimming took 8 bases from V and 0 from J, leaving 23 bases between them. The CDR3 runs to 18 residues.

The table lists this clonotype with a few counts. DNA for the CDR3: TGTGCCAGTCAAATAGGTTCCGGGGAGCTGTTTTTT. Protein sequence: CASQIGSGELFF. The V gene is TRBV19, the J gene TRBJ2-2; no clear D gene. In germline, CDR1 is LNHDA, CDR2 SQIVND (reference sequence). The CDR3 runs to 12 residues. The V end lost 8 bases, the J end lost 6 bases, and 10 bases lay between the germline ends.

The sample holds many counts of this clonotype. The J gene is TRBJ2-2, the V gene TRBV2; D unclear. This CDR3 comprises 14 residues. Germline CDR1 reads SNHLY; CDR2 reads FYNNEI. Trimming cost V 6 bases and J 1 base, with 9 bases left between them. CDR3 amino acids: CASSGLGNTGELFF. For the CDR3, the DNA is TGTGCCAGCAGCGGCCTAGGGAACACCGGGGAGCTGTTTTTT.

Many counts were recorded for this clonotype. This rearrangement joins TRBV28 to TRBJ1-6; no definite D call. Germline loops: CDR1 MDHEN, CDR2 SYDVKM. The CDR3 length is 14 residues. Trimming pared 6 bases from V and 10 bases from J, leaving 16 bases between. This CDR3 is CASSMWGEGSPLHF. The CDR3 nucleotides are TGTGCCAGCAGCATGTGGGGAGAAGGGTCACCCCTCCACTTT.

In this sample, this clonotype turned up many times. The rearrangement joins TRBV2 to TRBJ2-2; either TRBD1 or TRBD2 may fit D (6 bases each). The V and J ends lost 6 bases and 7 bases respectively, with 15 bases between them. Germline values: CDR1 SNHLY, CDR2 FYNNEI. This CDR3 has 14 amino acids. The CDR3 sequence is CASSGGDSIGELFF. DNA for the CDR3: TGTGCCAGCAGCGGGGGCGATAGTATCGGGGAGCTGTTTTTT.

This clonotype was observed many times. The rearrangement joins TRBV4-1 to TRBJ2-7; D is undetermined. The CDR3 has 13 residues. V lost 1 base, J lost 5 bases, and 9 bases lay in between. CDR1 is MGHRA, CDR2 YSYEKL, per germline. CDR3 residues: CASSQVGQDEQYF. The DNA for the CDR3 is TGCGCCAGCAGCCAAGTTGGGCAGGACGAGCAGTACTTC.